The 27 T cell receptor beta chains reported below all come from one sample, sequenced in a study of T cell repertoires in aging, cancer and after chemotherapy. A mixed TRB-A/B primer pool amplified rearranged TRB by multiplex touch-down PCR. TCRdb independently ran MiXCR on the multiplex PCR reads; one entry per CDR3 protein. This table holds several hundred distinct CDR3 sequences, approximately 52% found once. Amplification of TCR beta used genomic DNA extracted from peripheral blood. Specimen: blood. The receptors come from a human donor with a solid tumor.

This clonotype was observed a handful of times. The chain uses TRBV6-1 and TRBJ2-7, with D perhaps matching TRBD2 (8 bases). Looked up from germline, CDR1 is MNHNS and CDR2 is SASEGT. The length of the CDR3 is 16 residues. The V end was cut by 6 bases, the J end by 3 bases, with 21 bases between. The CDR3 is CASSGRGGQPFYEQYF. The CDR3 nucleotides read TGTGCCAGCAGCGGGAGGGGGGGACAGCCATTCTACGAGCAGTACTTC.

The V gene is TRBV12-3 or TRBV12-4, the J gene TRBJ2-7, with TRBD1 matching 7 bases. Trimming at V came to 6 bases and at J to 5 bases, leaving 10 bases not matched to a gene. The CDR3 totals 14 residues. The DNA for the CDR3 is TGTGCCAGCAGCTTGGACAGGATGAGTAACGAGCAGTACTTC. Protein: CASSLDRMSNEQYF.

The sample holds a few counts of this clonotype. The chain couples TRBV7-2 to TRBJ1-4; the D gene is possibly TRBD1 (6 bases). Germline values: CDR1 SGHTA, CDR2 FQGNSA. The ends were cut back, 1 base at V and 8 bases at J, with 17 bases in the middle. The CDR3 consists of 16 residues. The CDR3 DNA sequence: TGTGCCAGCAGCTTAGAGGGGGACACCATTTTCGAAAAACTGTTTTTT. Residues: CASSLEGDTIFEKLFF.

This clonotype was observed a few times. The CDR3 reads CSVGDHPRNTEAFF. CDR3 DNA sequence: TGCAGCGTTGGAGACCATCCTCGGAACACTGAAGCTTTCTTT. The chain is built from TRBV29-1 and TRBJ1-1; unclear D gene. V lost 4 bases and J 1 base, leaving 13 bases between the germline ends. The germline gives CDR1 SQVTM, CDR2 ANQGSEA. The CDR3 is made up of 14 amino acids.

Of note for this clonotype: One end of the junction fails to match germline, which may point to a read error. The V call is TRBV30, the J call TRBJ1-5; tentatively, D is TRBD1 (6 bases). Germline V lookup: CDR1 GTSNPN, CDR2 SVGIG (reference sequence). The CDR3 loop spans 14 amino acids. The CDR3 DNA reads TGTGCCTGGAGTGCCTGGACAGCGAATCAGCCCAAGCATTTT. Protein sequence: CAWSAWTANQPKHF.

V gene TRBV6-5 combines with J gene TRBJ1-5; 7 positions agree with TRBD1. V shed 6 bases, J shed 5 bases, and the junction held 7 bases outside the gene matches. The CDR3 is 14 amino acids. Germline CDR1 is MNHEY and CDR2 is SVGAGI. CDR3 amino acids: CASRGTGDHQPQHF. The CDR3 DNA reads TGTGCCAGCAGGGGCACAGGGGACCATCAGCCCCAGCATTTT.

Remarks on this clonotype: Its ends do not fully match the called genes, so a read error is possible. J is TRBJ2-1 and V is TRBV6-5, with 9 bases lining up with TRBD2. The CDR3 has 15 amino acids. Per germline, CDR1 MNHEY and CDR2 SVGAGI. In nucleotides, the CDR3 is TGTGCCAGCAGTGACTCGGGACTAGCTTACAATGAGCAGTTCTTC. Its protein product is CASSDSGLAYNEQFF.

In its sample, this clonotype was seen once. V usage is TRBV21-1 and J usage is TRBJ2-7; TRBD1 is the table's D call and was not checked against the DNA. TRBV21-1 is flagged as a pseudogene. The CDR3 is 13 residues long. The CDR3 nucleotides read TGTGCCAGCAGCCCCGTGTGCAGGGACGAGCAGTACTTC. This gives the protein CASSPVCRDEQYF.

Relative to its sample, this clonotype is large (0.1 to 1%). This sequence joins TRBV29-1 and TRBJ1-2, with no clear D. CDR1 is SQVTM, CDR2 ANQGSEA, per germline. The CDR3 runs to 11 residues. Trimming left V 1 base short and J 8 bases short, with 8 bases between. The CDR3 loop reads CSVEAFSGYTF. CDR3 nucleotide sequence: TGCAGCGTTGAAGCTTTCTCAGGCTACACCTTC.

The sample holds one count of this clonotype. The rearrangement links TRBV7-2 to TRBJ1-5; D is perhaps TRBD1 (6 bases). The CDR3 is made up of 13 amino acids. The V and J ends lost 5 bases and 6 bases respectively, with 11 bases between them. The germline V gene has CDR1 SGHTA and CDR2 FQGNSA. The CDR3 sequence is CASSPGEGQPQHF. CDR3 coding DNA: TGTGCCAGCAGCCCAGGGGAGGGTCAGCCCCAGCATTTT.

In this sample, this clonotype turned up a few times. The chain employs TRBV11-2 and TRBJ1-3; 8 positions match TRBD1. V gave up 3 bases and J gave up 3 bases; unmatched junction bases: 7. The CDR3 covers 16 residues. Germline values: CDR1 SGHAT, CDR2 FQNNGV. CDR3 residues: CASSFGDRMVGNTIYF. The CDR3 DNA follows: TGTGCCAGCAGCTTCGGGGACAGGATGGTTGGAAACACCATATATTTT.

Regarding this clonotype: The junction does not match germline at one end; this may be a read error. The CDR3 DNA is TGTGCTAGCAGCAGGAGTAGCGGGGGCGGGGATGAGCAGTTCTTC. Amino acid sequence: CASSRSSGGGDEQFF. The chain joins TRBV7-7 to TRBJ2-1; 9 nucleotides align to TRBD2. Germline V gene lookup returns CDR1 SSHAT and CDR2 FNYEAQ (reference sequence). The CDR3 has 15 residues.

The CDR3 loop reads CATSRGTYNSPLHF. DNA of the CDR3: TGTGCCACCAGCAGGGGGACCTATAATTCACCCCTCCACTTT. The chain recombines TRBV15 with TRBJ1-6; D remains unclear. V was clipped by 3 bases and J by 2 bases, with 5 bases between them. The CDR3 length is 14 residues. Germline CDR1 LNHNV, CDR2 YYDKDF (reference sequence).

J is TRBJ1-2 and V is TRBV7-2, with D perhaps matching TRBD1 (5 bases). This CDR3 has 13 residues. CDR1 and CDR2 from the germline V gene are SGHTA and FQGNSA. Trimming removed 4 bases from V and 5 bases from J, with 11 bases in between. In DNA form, the CDR3 reads TGTGCCAGCAGCTCTGGGACGGTGTATGGCTACACCTTC. This gives the protein CASSSGTVYGYTF.

This rearrangement joins TRBV7-9 to TRBJ2-7, with 8 bases that match TRBD2. CDR3 length: 13 residues. Germline trimming cut 1 base from V and 7 bases from J; bases unmatched to any gene: 3. The germline CDR1 and CDR2 sequences are SEHNR and FQNEAQ (reference sequence). CDR3 sequence (DNA): TGTGCCAGCAGCTTAGGGGCTAGCGGGGAGCAGTACTTC. This gives the protein CASSLGASGEQYF.

In its sample, this clonotype was seen a few times. The chain has TRBV12-3 or TRBV12-4 and TRBJ1-6; 11 nucleotides match TRBD1. V trimming: 5 bases; J trimming: 8 bases; junction bases outside the gene matches: 5. This CDR3 contains 15 residues. The CDR3 DNA reads as TGTGCCAGCAGTCGGGACAGGGGGAGGCATTCACCCCTCCACTTT. Translating it yields CASSRDRGRHSPLHF.

The chain couples TRBV20-1 to TRBJ1-5, with 7 bases identical to TRBD1. CDR3 length: 15 amino acids. CDR1 is DFQATT, CDR2 SNEGSKA, per germline (reference sequence). V gave up 5 bases and J gave up 7 bases; unmatched junction bases: 14. CDR3 coding DNA: TGCAGTGCTGCAGGGGGGGGGACTTTCGGACAGCCCCAGCATTTT. This encodes CSAAGGGTFGQPQHF.

In regard to this clonotype: The junction differs from germline at one of its ends, possibly a read error. The chain uses TRBV7-9 and TRBJ1-2; 8 bases are shared with TRBD1. The germline V gene encodes CDR1 SEHNR and CDR2 FQNEAQ (reference sequence). CDR3 size: 13 residues. In DNA, the CDR3 is TGTGCCAGCAGCCGGGACAGGACCTATAGCTACACCTTC. Translated, it gives CASSRDRTYSYTF. Using reference TRBV7-9 and TRBJ1-2 for the parts outside the CDR3, the full variable domain is DTGVSQNPRHKITKRGQNVTFRCDPISEHNRLYWYRQTLGQGPEFLTYFQNEAQLEKSRLLSDRFSAERPKGSFSTLEIQRTEQGDSAMYLCASSRDRTYSYTFGSGTRLTVV.

This chain connects TRBV12-3 or TRBV12-4 to TRBJ2-2, with D unresolved. The CDR3 runs to 15 residues. Trimming took 0 bases from V and 4 from J, leaving 9 bases between them. The CDR3 loop reads CASSLAVSVTGELFF. The CDR3 DNA reads TGTGCCAGCAGTTTAGCCGTCTCCGTCACCGGGGAGCTGTTTTTT.

The chain joins TRBV10-3 to TRBJ2-7, with unresolved D. Trimming pared 1 base from V and 5 bases from J, leaving 3 bases between. The V gene's germline CDR1 is ENHRY and CDR2 SYGVKD. There are 11 residues in the CDR3. CDR3 amino acids: CAISEYHEQYF. CDR3 DNA: TGTGCCATCAGTGAGTACCACGAGCAGTACTTC.

On this clonotype: Relative to the germline gene, one junction end is altered; a read error may explain this. V is TRBV30 and J is TRBJ1-2, with D maybe TRBD1 (5 bases). This CDR3 is built from 13 residues. From germline, CDR1 is GTSNPN and CDR2 SVGIG (reference sequence). The CDR3 sequence: CAWSVQGGYSYTF. The CDR3 DNA sequence: TGTGCCTGGAGTGTCCAGGGCGGCTATAGCTACACCTTC.

This clonotype was seen more than once but under ten times. The V gene is TRBV6-5, the J gene TRBJ1-5, with D possibly TRBD1 on 5 matching bases. Germline-derived CDR1 and CDR2 are MNHEY and SVGAGI. There are 16 residues in the CDR3. V dropped 6 bases and J dropped 2 bases, with 17 bases sitting between them. CDR3 sequence (DNA): TGTGCCAGCAGAGACACCGGGACCGACGGCAATCAGCCCCAGCATTTT. Amino acid sequence: CASRDTGTDGNQPQHF.

The rearrangement uses TRBV5-1 and TRBJ2-7; TRBD1 matches at 10 bases. The germline V gene has CDR1 SGHRS and CDR2 YFSETQ. Trimming cost V 4 bases and J 5 bases; bases outside gene matches: 6. CDR3 size: 14 residues. The chain's CDR3 is CASSPRQGANEQYF. CDR3 DNA sequence: TGCGCCAGCAGCCCTCGACAGGGGGCGAACGAGCAGTACTTC. The full variable domain, with the rest looked up from reference TRBV5-1 and TRBJ2-7, is KAGVTQTPRYLIKTRGQQVTLSCSPISGHRSVSWYQQTPGQGLQFLFEYFSETQRNKGNFPGRFSGRQFSNSRSEMNVSTLELGDSALYLCASSPRQGANEQYFGPGTRLTVT.

This clonotype rates as large. The chain recombines TRBV30 with TRBJ1-2, with a possible D match to TRBD1 (5 bases). Trimming shortened V by 6 bases and J by 8 bases, and 13 bases separated the two germline ends. The CDR3 is made up of 11 amino acids. The germline gives CDR1 GTSNPN, CDR2 SVGIG (reference sequence). The CDR3 nucleotides are TGTGCCTGCGACGGGGGACGGGGCTACACCTTC. It codes for CACDGGRGYTF.

V gene TRBV20-1 combines with J gene TRBJ1-2; a weak D match, TRBD1 (6 bases). The V end lost 2 bases, the J end lost 6 bases, and 16 bases lay between the germline ends. This CDR3 contains 14 residues. Germline CDR1 and CDR2: DFQATT and SNEGSKA (reference sequence). The CDR3 is CSARSGASVDGYTF. CDR3 DNA sequence: TGCAGTGCTAGATCAGGGGCTTCGGTGGATGGCTACACCTTC.

This clonotype was observed once. The chain uses TRBV6-5 and TRBJ2-3; D is ambiguous. Germline lookup yields CDR1 MNHEY and CDR2 SVGAGI. V was trimmed by 5 bases and J by 1 base, leaving 10 bases between them. The CDR3 loop spans 14 amino acids. The CDR3 region is CASSEPAGTDTQYF. The CDR3 DNA is TGTGCCAGCAGTGAACCGGCTGGCACAGATACGCAGTATTTT.

This clonotype was observed a few times. The chain carries TRBV6-5 and TRBJ2-2; D possibly corresponds to TRBD2 (6 bases). Trimming cost V 6 bases and J 0 bases, with 14 bases left between them. The CDR3 is 16 residues long. Germline CDR1 and CDR2: MNHEY and SVGAGI. The CDR3 sequence: CASRRDGVANTGELFF. Here the CDR3 DNA reads TGTGCCAGCAGGCGGGACGGAGTCGCGAACACCGGGGAGCTGTTTTTT.